The clone carrying this T cell receptor (beta chain) was counted once. Its antigen is as yet unknown. This CDR3 is 13 amino acids long. V lost 5 bases and J 7 bases, leaving 14 bases between the germline ends. Germline V gene data show CDR1 as SGHTA and CDR2 as FQGTGA. Treatment specified: over 15 received Ad26.COV2.S at low or high dose, single or two shots; roughly five received placebo; per-sample allocation not given. Following the first vaccine or placebo injection, samples were taken on day 63. The sample belongs to a study of Ad26.COV2.S vaccination and SARS-CoV-2 variants. Points from the study as a whole: People given the vaccine had a wider spike-specific TCR breadth than placebo recipients did. Breadth, reportedly substantial, characterized the spike-specific CD8+ and CD4+ T cell responses after vaccination. With respect to non-spike TCR breadth, vaccine and placebo recipients were similar.

Assay used: immunoSEQ multiplex PCR; TCRdb lists only in-frame clones, some missing. The sample comprises hundreds of thousands of clones, approximately 88% of which are singletons, and approximately 1.5% rests with the top ten. Sequences were derived from peripheral blood, sampled in a trial of Ad26.COV2.S vaccine versus placebo. The chain is built from TRBV7-3 and TRBJ1-1; the D gene is possibly TRBD1 (5 bases). This sequence was found in a person aged 18-65 years who received the Ad26.COV2.S COVID-19 vaccine or a placebo. As DNA, the CDR3 is TGTGCCAGCAGCCCCCAGGGATTAAATGAAGCTTTCTTT. Its translation: CASSPQGLNEAFF.